These 27 T cell receptor beta chains originate from one sample sequenced in a study of T cells after yellow fever vaccination. TCRdb itself ran the 5' RACE reads through MiXCR, one entry per CDR3 protein. The data contain some 670,000 distinct CDR3 sequences, roughly an eighth of them seen just once; the ten biggest clones take up 14% to 15%. The specimen was PBMCs, collected on the day of the yellow fever booster vaccination. Every receptor here comes from a man younger than 45 who received the YFV17D yellow fever vaccine.

The J gene is TRBJ2-5, the V gene TRBV6-1; TRBD1 matches at 7 bases. The CDR3 length is 15 residues. The V and J ends lost 6 bases and 9 bases, in that order; junction bases with no gene match: 16. Germline V CDR1 and CDR2: MNHNS, SASEGT. The CDR3 here is CASRNDRVPQWAQYF. CDR3 sequence (DNA): TGTGCCAGCAGGAATGACAGGGTCCCCCAATGGGCCCAGTACTTC.

This clonotype appeared many times. J is TRBJ2-7 and V is TRBV5-1; tentatively, D is TRBD2 (5 bases). Germline CDR1 is SGHRS and CDR2 is YFSETQ. The CDR3 has 13 residues. The germline V and J ends were trimmed by 2 bases and 3 bases, with 9 bases remaining between them. CDR3 sequence reads: CASSFGRDYEQYF. The CDR3 DNA sequence: TGCGCCAGCAGCTTCGGACGGGACTACGAGCAGTACTTC.

The rearrangement uses TRBV5-4 and TRBJ2-1; 8 bases are shared with TRBD2. With V trimmed by 2 bases and J by 1 base, 17 bases remained unmatched. Germline V lookup: CDR1 SGHNT, CDR2 YYREEE (reference sequence). This CDR3 spans 20 amino acids. In DNA form, the CDR3 reads TGTGCCAGCAGCTTTCGCGGGGGGTGGGGAGGGACGGCGTCCTACAATGAGCAGTTCTTC. Translation gives CASSFRGGWGGTASYNEQFF.

The J gene is TRBJ2-5, the V gene TRBV5-4; 8 positions match TRBD2. The CDR3 spans 17 residues. From germline, CDR1 is SGHNT and CDR2 YYREEE (reference sequence). The ends lost 4 bases at V and 4 bases at J; junction bases unmatched: 15. The CDR3 region is CASSGRGLSSGRETQYF. CDR3 DNA sequence: TGTGCCAGCAGCGGACGCGGGCTATCTAGCGGGCGAGAGACCCAGTACTTC.

The sample holds a few counts of this clonotype. The chain has TRBV2 and TRBJ2-5, with D unclear. The CDR3 consists of 11 residues. Germline CDR1 SNHLY, CDR2 FYNNEI. V lost 7 bases to trimming and J lost 7 bases, with 10 bases between them. The CDR3, as DNA: TGTGCCAGCACTCGAGACGTGACCCAGTACTTC. Translating gives CASTRDVTQYF.

This clonotype came up a few times. The J gene is TRBJ1-6, the V gene TRBV10-3; the D gene is possibly TRBD1 (5 bases). CDR3 size: 14 residues. Trimming shortened V by 6 bases and J by 5 bases, and 11 bases separated the two germline ends. CDR1 is ENHRY and CDR2 is SYGVKD in the germline V gene. This chain's CDR3 is CAISTGTDNSPLHF. CDR3 sequence (DNA): TGTGCCATCAGCACCGGGACTGATAATTCACCCCTCCACTTT.

The chain has TRBV7-2 and TRBJ2-7; D is unresolved. CDR1 and CDR2 (germline): SGHTA, FQGNSA. The CDR3 loop spans 15 amino acids. Deletions cut 5 bases from V and 2 bases from J, with 16 bases between. CDR3 nucleotides: TGTGCCAGCAGCCTTATGGCGGCCAACACCTACGAGCAGTACTTC. Its translation is CASSLMAANTYEQYF.

CDR3 amino acids: CASGQETSGRPYEQYF. The CDR3 DNA follows: TGTGCTAGTGGTCAAGAGACTAGCGGGAGACCCTACGAGCAGTACTTC. The chain employs TRBV12-5 and TRBJ2-7; 12 positions agree with TRBD2. The CDR3 has 16 amino acids. J gave up 2 bases and V 5 bases, and 7 bases lay outside the gene matches. Germline V gives CDR1 LGHNT, CDR2 FRNRAP.

The chain combines TRBV10-3 with TRBJ2-4; 7 nucleotides agree with TRBD1. This CDR3 contains 15 residues. Germline CDR1 reads ENHRY; CDR2 reads SYGVKD. Trimming cost V 10 bases and J 3 bases; bases outside gene matches: 12. CDR3 in DNA: TGTGCCACGCATCCGTCGGGACAGAACAAAAACATTCAGTACTTC. This translates into CATHPSGQNKNIQYF.

This clonotype was seen a few times. The rearrangement links TRBV28 to TRBJ2-1; D possibly uses TRBD1 or TRBD2 (5 bases each). CDR3 size: 17 residues. Per germline, CDR1 MDHEN and CDR2 SYDVKM. The V gene lost 7 bases and the J gene lost 0 bases, with 19 bases spanning the gap. The CDR3 is CASTMGVTRPSYNEQFF. In DNA, the CDR3 is TGTGCCAGCACCATGGGGGTGACTCGCCCCTCCTACAATGAGCAGTTCTTC.

This clonotype was seen only a few times. This sequence joins TRBV24-1 and TRBJ2-5, with TRBD1 matching over 10 bases. The ends lost 3 bases at V and 4 bases at J; junction bases unmatched: 10. From germline, CDR1 is KGHDR and CDR2 SFDVKD. The CDR3 consists of 17 residues. The CDR3 is CATSDHPRTGGGETQYF. CDR3 nucleotide sequence: TGTGCCACCAGTGATCACCCGAGGACAGGGGGAGGAGAGACCCAGTACTTC.

This clonotype was observed a few times. The chain is built from TRBV27 and TRBJ1-2; 8 bases agree with TRBD1. J gave up 7 bases and V 6 bases, and 13 bases lay outside the gene matches. The CDR3 has 15 amino acids. CDR1 and CDR2 (germline): MNHEY, SMNVEV (reference sequence). The CDR3 here is CASRHLTRTGSGYTF. CDR3 DNA: TGTGCCAGCAGACACTTGACCCGGACAGGGTCTGGCTACACCTTC.

The chain recombines TRBV9 with TRBJ1-2; TRBD1 might be the D (5 bases). V shed 3 bases and J shed 9 bases, with 12 bases lying between them. This CDR3 region has 12 residues. Germline loops: CDR1 SGDLS, CDR2 YYNGEE. The CDR3 loop is CASSAQGPRYTF. In DNA form, the CDR3 reads TGTGCCAGCAGCGCGCAGGGTCCGCGCTACACCTTC. The entire variable domain, with the rest obtained from reference TRBV9 and TRBJ1-2, is as follows: DSGVTQTPKHLITATGQRVTLRCSPRSGDLSVYWYQQSLDQGLQFLIQYYNGEERAKGNILERFSAQQFPDLHSELNLSSLELGDSALYFCASSAQGPRYTFGSGTRLTVV.

This clonotype came up a few times. The V gene is TRBV5-6, the J gene TRBJ2-5; 9 positions agree with TRBD2. Unmatched junction bases numbered 5, after V lost 1 base and J lost 4 bases. The CDR3 runs 15 residues. From germline, CDR1 is SGHDT and CDR2 YYEEEE. The CDR3 coding sequence is TGTGCCAGCAGCTTGCGGTCTAGCGGGATAGAGACCCAGTACTTC. It yields the protein CASSLRSSGIETQYF.

This chain uses TRBV4-3 with TRBJ2-4; tentatively, D is TRBD1 (5 bases). CDR3 length: 13 residues. CDR1 and CDR2 from the germline V gene are LGHNA and YSLEER. V dropped 0 bases and J dropped 5 bases, with 5 bases sitting between them. As DNA, the CDR3 is TGCGCCAGCAGCCAAGAAGGGGAAAACATTCAGTACTTC. It encodes CASSQEGENIQYF.

This clonotype has a handful of counts. The chain links TRBV7-2 to TRBJ2-7, with D tentatively TRBD1 (5 bases). The CDR3 is 13 amino acids. Germline V lookup: CDR1 SGHTA, CDR2 FQGNSA. V gave up 2 bases and J gave up 3 bases, with 8 bases separating them. The CDR3 is CASSLSGIYEQYF. In nucleotides, the CDR3 is TGTGCCAGCAGCTTATCAGGGATCTACGAGCAGTACTTC.

The chain employs TRBV6-2 or TRBV6-3 and TRBJ2-3, with D unclear. Looked up from germline, CDR1 is MNHEY and CDR2 is SVGEGT. The V end was cut by 6 bases, the J end by 2 bases, with 6 bases between. The CDR3 runs 12 residues. CDR3 in DNA: TGTGCCAGCAGCAGGTTCACAGATACGCAGTATTTT. It translates to CASSRFTDTQYF.

The rearrangement joins TRBV6-2 or TRBV6-3 to TRBJ2-7, with TRBD1 matching 9 bases. The CDR3 is 14 amino acids. Germline CDR1 MNHEY, CDR2 SVGEGT. The V segment lost 10 bases and the J segment 3 bases; nucleotides outside the gene matches: 10. CDR3 sequence: CATDRGTGHYEQYF. The CDR3 DNA follows: TGTGCCACCGACCGGGGGACAGGGCACTACGAGCAGTACTTC.

This clonotype was seen many times. The V gene is TRBV20-1, the J gene TRBJ2-1; 9 bases fit TRBD2. With 0 bases clipped from V and 10 bases from J, the junction kept 10 bases outside the gene matches. The CDR3 loop spans 15 amino acids. Germline-derived CDR1 and CDR2 are DFQATT and SNEGSKA (reference sequence). The CDR3 DNA reads as TGCAGTGCTAGAGATAGGCTAGCGGGGCGGGTGGAGCAGTTCTTC. This gives the protein CSARDRLAGRVEQFF.

The chain employs TRBV7-2 and TRBJ1-1, with 11 bases fitting TRBD1. Germline V CDR1 and CDR2: SGHTA, FQGNSA. The CDR3 is made up of 16 amino acids. The junction had 6 bases not matched to a gene; V was cut back by 5 bases and J by 1 base. The CDR3 reads CASSTGQGAPNTEAFF. In DNA, the CDR3 is TGTGCCAGCAGCACAGGACAGGGGGCCCCGAACACTGAAGCTTTCTTT.

The rearrangement joins TRBV29-1 to TRBJ2-1, with D tentatively TRBD2 (5 bases). CDR1 and CDR2 from the germline V gene are SQVTM and ANQGSEA. This CDR3 region has 14 residues. Trimming removed 7 bases from V and 7 bases from J, with 20 bases in between. CDR3 in DNA: TGCAGCGACCATCGGGATTATGGAGATAATGAGCAGTTCTTC. This translates into CSDHRDYGDNEQFF.

This clonotype was found many times. The chain's CDR3 is CSGESSGTQEQFF. CDR3 bases: TGCAGTGGAGAGTCTAGCGGGACACAGGAGCAGTTCTTC. This chain uses TRBV20-1 with TRBJ2-1; 9 bases map to TRBD2. Germline V gene data show CDR1 as DFQATT and CDR2 as SNEGSKA (reference sequence). V was clipped by 7 bases and J by 10 bases; unmatched bases: 11. The CDR3 spans 13 residues.

This clonotype was seen more than once but under ten times. The CDR3 coding sequence is TGCAGTGCTAGCAAAGCGGGAACTACCGGGGAGCTGTTTTTT. Protein product: CSASKAGTTGELFF. The genes are TRBV20-1 and TRBJ2-2; TRBD2 matches at 7 bases. The J segment lost 5 bases and the V segment lost 3 bases, leaving 6 bases of the junction unmatched. There are 14 residues in the CDR3. CDR1 is DFQATT, CDR2 SNEGSKA, per germline (reference sequence).

Only a few counts were recorded for this clonotype. The chain carries TRBV12-3 or TRBV12-4 and TRBJ2-1, with 8 bases matching TRBD1. The CDR3 is 14 residues long. The V gene end was trimmed by 6 bases and the J gene end by 5 bases; junction bases not matched to a gene: 6. The CDR3 DNA is TGTGCCAGCAGCCTGGACAGGGCGCACAATGAGCAGTTCTTC. It yields the protein CASSLDRAHNEQFF.

The table lists this clonotype with a few counts. The rearrangement links TRBV4-3 to TRBJ1-1; 7 nucleotides agree with TRBD1. Germline V CDR1 and CDR2: LGHNA, YSLEER. The CDR3 covers 14 residues. With V trimmed by 3 bases and J by 5 bases, 6 bases remained unmatched. The CDR3 nucleotides read TGCGCCAGCAGCCAGCAGGGGGTAAGGACTGAAGCTTTCTTT. This codes for CASSQQGVRTEAFF.

J is TRBJ2-3 and V is TRBV7-6, with D unclear. The CDR3 totals 13 residues. Germline V gene sequence: CDR1 SGHVS, CDR2 FNYEAQ. With 0 bases removed from V and 7 bases from J, the gap between germline ends came to 8 bases. The CDR3: CASSLAAGNTQYF. Written as DNA, the CDR3 is TGTGCCAGCAGCTTAGCGGCCGGAAATACGCAGTATTTT.

This clonotype was detected only once. The chain uses TRBV5-4 and TRBJ2-3, with D unclear. There are 14 residues in the CDR3. V lost 10 bases to trimming and J lost 0 bases, with 15 bases between them. Germline assignment: CDR1 SGHNT and CDR2 YYREEE (reference sequence). Written as DNA, the CDR3 is TGTGCCGGACGGCCCTCCACTAGCACAGATACGCAGTATTTT. Amino acids: CAGRPSTSTDTQYF. The entire variable domain, with the rest obtained from reference TRBV5-4 and TRBJ2-3, is as follows: ETGVTQSPTHLIKTRGQQVTLRCSSQSGHNTVSWYQQALGQGPQFIFQYYREEENGRGNFPPRFSGLQFPNYSSELNVNALELDDSALYLCAGRPSTSTDTQYFGPGTRLTVL.